This T cell receptor (beta chain) was identified in a study of blood T cell repertoires in COVID-19. Looking at the study overall: Acute-phase and convalescent COVID-19 samples originated in the United States, Italy and Spain. PBMCs, B-cell-depleted T cells, or T cells provided the cDNA or gDNA that made up the material.

In the study's own analysis: Amplification with reference gene primers provided the estimates of nucleated cell counts. TCRdb keeps only in-frame clones here, not all; method: immunoSEQ multiplex PCR. That table supplies the V and J calls and clone size; D and trimming were determined from the DNA. The table records some 300,000 clones, 85% to 90% of them present only once. The CDR3 spans 16 residues. Germline V lookup: CDR1 SGHVS, CDR2 FNYEAQ. Losses at the gene ends were 1 base for V and 2 bases for J; bases not matched to a gene: 2. This clone was counted between two and nine times. The TCR was taken from a man between 65 and 80 years old with acute or convalescent COVID-19. This chain connects TRBV7-6 to TRBJ2-1; 10 bases are shared with TRBD2. The sequencing sample was made of peripheral blood. The CDR3 is CASSLGTSGTYNEQFF. CDR3 bases: TGTGCCAGCAGCTTAGGGACTAGCGGCACCTACAATGAGCAGTTCTTC.